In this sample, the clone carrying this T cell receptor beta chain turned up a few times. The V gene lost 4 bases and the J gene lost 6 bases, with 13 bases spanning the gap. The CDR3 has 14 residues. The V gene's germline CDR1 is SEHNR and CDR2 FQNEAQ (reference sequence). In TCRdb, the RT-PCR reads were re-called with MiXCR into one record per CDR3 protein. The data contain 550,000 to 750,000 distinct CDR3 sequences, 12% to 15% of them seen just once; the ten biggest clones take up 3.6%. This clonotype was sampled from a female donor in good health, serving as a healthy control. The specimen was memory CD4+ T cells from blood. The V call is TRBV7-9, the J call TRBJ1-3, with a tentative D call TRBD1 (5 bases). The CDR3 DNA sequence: TGTGCCAGCAGCTCGCAGGGTACGGAAAACACCATATATTTT. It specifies CASSSQGTENTIYF.